The present T cell receptor (beta chain) was sequenced within a study of control samples from healthy donors and cancer patients (dated by TCRdb to the early 2020s). From the germline V gene, CDR1 is SGHDT and CDR2 is YYEEEE. Counted from cysteine to phenylalanine, this CDR3 has 17 amino acids. The DNA shown is the 51-base CDR3, in frame from base 1. V trim: 3 bases; J trim: 3 bases; unmatched bases: 11. This clone was counted a few times. The specificity of this receptor is unknown. No base qualities exist here, and no much larger clone lies one base off it. Library prep was done by the immunoSEQ multiplex PCR assay. TCRdb holds this immuneACCESS table with in-frame rearrangements only. Some clones are missing; in checked studies, unresolved V genes explain under half, and the rest has no known cause. This sample gives some 120,000 clones in total; 80% to 95% of them show up just once. The ten biggest clones cover 2.5% of the sample.

Sequencing input: blood. This receptor was taken from a man aged 18 to 30 in good health. The sequence is built from TRBV5-6 and TRBJ2-2; TRBD2 agrees with 7 junctional bases. The CDR3 is CASSSKIRGVDTGELFF. The bases read TGTGCCAGCAGCTCTAAGATTCGGGGGGTCGACACCGGGGAGCTGTTTTTT. The variable domain in full, with residues beyond the CDR3 obtained from the reference TRBV5-6 and TRBJ2-2 genes, is DAGVTQSPTHLIKTRGQQVTLRCSPKSGHDTVSWYQQALGQGPQFIFQYYEEEERQRGNFPDRFSGHQFPNYSSELNVNALLLGDSALYLCASSSKIRGVDTGELFFGEGSRLTVL.